Presented here are 27 T cell receptor beta chains from one specimen sequenced in a study of blood T cell repertoires in COVID-19. Measured with immunoSEQ multiplex PCR; TCRdb has only the in-frame clones, and not every one. The sample holds 90,000 to 150,000 clones, 80% to 90% seen once. What was sequenced was peripheral blood. These receptors all come from a human donor in a cohort sampled during active COVID-19.

The chain links TRBV21-1 to TRBJ1-4; the DNA was not compared with TRBD1, the D call given in the table. TRBV21-1 is reported as a pseudogene. The CDR3 has 16 residues. The CDR3 region is CASSKSPRGCNEKLFF. Here the CDR3 DNA reads TGTGCCAGCAGCAAATCCCCCAGGGGTTGCAATGAAAAACTGTTTTTT.

This chain joins TRBV4-1 and TRBJ2-5; possible D gene TRBD2, 5 bases. The germline gives CDR1 MGHRA, CDR2 YSYEKL. Trimming shortened V by 1 base and J by 3 bases, and 18 bases separated the two germline ends. The CDR3 runs 17 residues. Here the CDR3 reads CASSQGSRSRGEETQYF. The CDR3 nucleotides read TGCGCCAGCAGCCAAGGTTCGAGGTCCCGGGGAGAAGAGACCCAGTACTTC.

The sample holds a few counts of this clone. V is TRBV13 and J is TRBJ1-6; the match to TRBD1 covers 8 bases. Unmatched junction bases numbered 6, after V lost 6 bases and J lost 5 bases. CDR3 size: 15 residues. CDR1 is PRHDT and CDR2 is FYEKMQ in the germline V gene (reference sequence). The CDR3 DNA sequence: TGTGCCAGCAGACAACAGGGGGAGGATAATTCACCCCTCCACTTT. Its protein product is CASRQQGEDNSPLHF.

V and J are TRBV24-1 and TRBJ2-5, with 8 positions matching TRBD1. Germline assignment: CDR1 KGHDR and CDR2 SFDVKD. Trimming at V came to 4 bases and at J to 5 bases, leaving 8 bases not matched to a gene. This CDR3 region has 15 residues. CDR3 DNA: TGTGCCACCAGTGACCCCACAGGGGGAGTGGAGACCCAGTACTTC. This sequence encodes CATSDPTGGVETQYF.

The chain has TRBV13 and TRBJ2-5; 14 bases line up with TRBD2. V trimming: 5 bases; J trimming: 3 bases; junction bases outside the gene matches: 8. Germline V lookup: CDR1 PRHDT, CDR2 FYEKMQ (reference sequence). This CDR3 has 17 amino acids. The CDR3 spells CASSAGLAGVTEETQYF. CDR3 bases: TGTGCCAGCAGCGCGGGACTAGCGGGAGTAACGGAAGAGACCCAGTACTTC.

The rearrangement joins TRBV9 to TRBJ2-3; the D is unclear. This CDR3 region has 15 residues. Germline CDR1 and CDR2: SGDLS and YYNGEE. V gave up 0 bases and J gave up 2 bases, with 10 bases separating them. CDR3 protein: CASSVGVANTDTQYF. The CDR3 bases are TGTGCCAGCAGCGTAGGGGTAGCTAACACAGATACGCAGTATTTT.

The rearrangement uses TRBV19 and TRBJ1-2, with 9 bases identical to TRBD1. V was pared by 3 bases and J by 7 bases, with 6 bases of the junction left unmatched. The CDR3 extends over 14 amino acids. Germline CDR1 LNHDA, CDR2 SQIVND (reference sequence). The CDR3 region is CASSILTGGLGYTF. For the CDR3, the DNA is TGTGCCAGTAGTATCTTAACAGGGGGCCTTGGCTACACCTTC.

The chain uses TRBV11-2 and TRBJ1-1, with 10 nucleotides matching TRBD1. In germline, CDR1 is SGHAT, CDR2 FQNNGV. The CDR3 spans 15 residues. V trimming: 9 bases; J trimming: 3 bases; junction bases outside the gene matches: 10. CDR3 sequence: CASRPGQGTYTEAFF. The CDR3 DNA reads as TGTGCCAGTCGCCCGGGACAGGGGACTTACACTGAAGCTTTCTTT.

The V call is TRBV7-8, the J call TRBJ2-7; 15 nucleotides line up with TRBD2. V dropped 5 bases and J dropped 4; count of bases not matched to a gene: 3. This CDR3 spans 15 amino acids. Germline-derived CDR1 and CDR2 are SGHVS and FQNEAQ. The CDR3 here is CASSPGLAGGYEQYF. For the CDR3, the DNA is TGTGCCAGCAGCCCGGGACTAGCGGGGGGTTACGAGCAGTACTTC.

The genes are TRBV19 and TRBJ2-7; TRBD1 matches 9 bases. The J call may be in error: the DNA end matches TRBJ2-5 better. Germline V gene sequence: CDR1 LNHDA, CDR2 SQIVND (reference sequence). This CDR3 spans 15 amino acids. For the CDR3, the DNA is TGTGCCAGTAGTAGGGGACAGGGAGGCCAAGAGACCCAGTACTTC. Its protein is CASSRGQGGQETQYF.

The V call is TRBV27, the J call TRBJ2-7; possible D gene TRBD1, 6 bases. Germline V gene sequence: CDR1 MNHEY, CDR2 SMNVEV (reference sequence). Trimming shortened V by 6 bases and J by 3 bases, and 12 bases separated the two germline ends. This CDR3 has 13 amino acids. The CDR3 region is CASRRDNNYEQYF. DNA of the CDR3: TGTGCCAGCAGGAGGGACAACAACTACGAGCAGTACTTC.

J is TRBJ1-3 and V is TRBV10-3, with TRBD1 matching over 7 bases. CDR1 and CDR2 from the germline V gene are ENHRY and SYGVKD. The CDR3 runs to 12 residues. Trimming cost V 6 bases and J 7 bases; bases outside gene matches: 3. CDR3 protein: CAISRDSNTIYF. The CDR3 nucleotides read TGTGCCATCAGCCGGGACAGCAACACCATATATTTT.

In DNA, the CDR3 is TGTGCCAGCAGTGAATCTACTGAAGCTTTCTTT. Translating gives CASSESTEAFF. The chain has TRBV25-1 and TRBJ1-1; D gene uncertain. The CDR3 consists of 11 residues. V gave up 1 base and J gave up 5 bases, with 2 bases separating them. In germline, CDR1 is MGHDK, CDR2 SYGVNS.

This chain links TRBV6-1 with TRBJ1-3; maybe TRBD1 (5 bases). V was clipped by 0 bases and J by 3 bases, with 12 bases between them. Germline V gene data show CDR1 as MNHNS and CDR2 as SASEGT. The CDR3 extends over 16 amino acids. CDR3 protein: CASSEAVGAGGNTIYF. CDR3 bases: TGTGCCAGCAGTGAAGCCGTAGGGGCAGGTGGAAACACCATATATTTT.

The chain recombines TRBV5-1 with TRBJ2-7; weak D call: TRBD1 (5 bases). In germline, CDR1 is SGHRS, CDR2 YFSETQ. Trimming removed 0 bases from V and 1 base from J, with 11 bases in between. This CDR3 has 15 amino acids. CDR3: CASSLVSGKSYEQYF. The CDR3 coding sequence is TGCGCCAGCAGCTTGGTGTCAGGGAAATCCTACGAGCAGTACTTC.

The sample holds one count of this clone. This chain links TRBV11-2 with TRBJ2-1, with 7 bases lining up with TRBD1. The CDR3 has 15 residues. The V segment lost 5 bases and the J segment 2 bases; nucleotides outside the gene matches: 6. Germline CDR1 is SGHAT and CDR2 is FQNNGV. DNA for the CDR3: TGTGCCAGCAGCCCTGCTGGGACAGCCTACAATGAGCAGTTCTTC. It specifies CASSPAGTAYNEQFF. Looking up the rest from reference TRBV11-2 and TRBJ2-1 gives the full variable domain: EAGVAQSPRYKIIEKRQSVAFWCNPISGHATLYWYQQILGQGPKLLIQFQNNGVVDDSQLPKDRFSAERLKGVDSTLKIQPAKLEDSAVYLCASSPAGTAYNEQFFGPGTRLTVL.

About this clone itself: At the DNA level, this CDR3 is encoded by other sequences in the same sample as well. CDR3 in amino acids: CASSLGQGSNQPQHF. The CDR3 DNA sequence: TGTGCCAGCAGCTTGGGACAGGGTAGCAATCAGCCCCAGCATTTT. This chain connects TRBV7-6 to TRBJ1-5, with 9 bases aligning to TRBD1. The J segment lost 0 bases and the V segment lost 3 bases, leaving 0 bases of the junction unmatched. Per germline, CDR1 SGHVS and CDR2 FNYEAQ. This CDR3 comprises 15 residues.

The rearrangement uses TRBV5-1 and TRBJ2-1, with D possibly being TRBD2 (6 bases). V gave up 3 bases and J gave up 5 bases, with 18 bases separating them. CDR1 is SGHRS, CDR2 YFSETQ, per germline. The CDR3 consists of 16 residues. The CDR3 DNA reads as TGCGCCAGCAGCTCGGACGTGGGACTCCAGGACAATGAGCAGTTCTTC. It yields the protein CASSSDVGLQDNEQFF.

The chain uses TRBV6-2 or TRBV6-3 and TRBJ2-5, with 7 nucleotides matching TRBD2. The CDR3 spans 16 residues. V gave up 5 bases and J gave up 4 bases; unmatched junction bases: 13. The germline CDR1 and CDR2 sequences are MNHEY and SVGEGT. CDR3 amino acids: CASSPRGERGRETQYF. For the CDR3, the DNA is TGTGCCAGCAGTCCACGGGGGGAGCGAGGGAGAGAGACCCAGTACTTC.

J is TRBJ1-4 and V is TRBV28, with D possibly being TRBD1 (5 bases). The germline CDR1 and CDR2 sequences are MDHEN and SYDVKM. The CDR3 extends over 15 amino acids. V lost 6 bases and J lost 7, with 18 bases in between. The chain's CDR3 is CASSFGSGGPEKLFF. The CDR3 DNA reads TGTGCCAGCAGCTTTGGGTCGGGGGGTCCTGAAAAACTGTTTTTT.

This rearrangement joins TRBV7-8 to TRBJ1-6, with 7 bases that match TRBD1. The germline V gene encodes CDR1 SGHVS and CDR2 FQNEAQ. Losses at the gene ends were 3 bases for V and 10 bases for J; bases not matched to a gene: 6. CDR3 length: 14 residues. The CDR3 spells CASSLTGQGSPLHF. The CDR3 DNA reads TGTGCCAGCAGCTTGACAGGGCAAGGCTCACCCCTCCACTTT.

J is TRBJ2-7 and V is TRBV28, with 11 bases fitting TRBD2. The germline gives CDR1 MDHEN, CDR2 SYDVKM. Germline trimming cut 3 bases from V and 0 bases from J; bases unmatched to any gene: 4. This CDR3 has 16 amino acids. CDR3 in amino acids: CASSFPTSGGSYEQYF. The CDR3 DNA reads TGTGCCAGCAGTTTCCCCACTAGCGGGGGCTCCTACGAGCAGTACTTC.

The chain is built from TRBV2 and TRBJ1-6; perhaps TRBD1 as D (5 bases). The CDR3 totals 14 residues. V dropped 6 bases and J dropped 4 bases, with 10 bases sitting between them. Germline values: CDR1 SNHLY, CDR2 FYNNEI. The CDR3 protein is CASRRQLYNSPLHF. Here the CDR3 DNA reads TGTGCCAGCAGGAGACAGTTATATAATTCACCCCTCCACTTT.

The chain recombines TRBV28 with TRBJ2-7; 7 nucleotides match TRBD1. From germline, CDR1 is MDHEN and CDR2 SYDVKM. The J segment lost 6 bases and the V segment lost 7 bases, leaving 15 bases of the junction unmatched. This CDR3 comprises 15 residues. The CDR3 DNA sequence: TGTGCCAGCACCGCCTTGACAGGGCCAGTACCCGAGCAGTACTTC. This codes for CASTALTGPVPEQYF. Full variable domain (outside the CDR3, taken from reference TRBV28 and TRBJ2-7): DVKVTQSSRYLVKRTGEKVFLECVQDMDHENMFWYRQDPGLGLRLIYFSYDVKMKEKGDIPEGYSVSREKKERFSLILESASTNQTSMYLCASTALTGPVPEQYFGPGTRLTVT.

This clone was picked up one time. The chain uses TRBV10-2 and TRBJ1-2, with D uncertain. The CDR3 is 14 residues long. Germline assignment: CDR1 WSHSY and CDR2 SAAADI. V was cut by 3 bases and J by 0 bases, with 8 bases left in between. In nucleotides, the CDR3 is TGCGCCAGCAGTGATCATAGTACTAACTATGGCTACACCTTC. Protein product: CASSDHSTNYGYTF.

This sequence joins TRBV3-1 (or the pseudogene TRBV3-2) and TRBJ1-4; TRBD1 aligns across 7 bases. From germline, CDR1 is LGHDT and CDR2 YNNKEL (reference sequence). V was pared by 1 base and J by 7 bases, with 6 bases of the junction left unmatched. The CDR3 has 15 amino acids. CDR3 loop: CASSQGQGGGEKLFF. The CDR3, as DNA: TGTGCCAGCAGCCAAGGACAGGGAGGCGGTGAAAAACTGTTTTTT.

This clone was detected many times. The genes are TRBV6-5 and TRBJ1-1; TRBD1 might be the D (5 bases). Trimming cost V 8 bases and J 0 bases, with 16 bases left between them. The CDR3 runs to 15 residues. Germline CDR1 is MNHEY and CDR2 is SVGAGI. The CDR3 is CASGRQLDMNTEAFF. CDR3 DNA sequence: TGTGCCAGCGGAAGACAGCTAGATATGAACACTGAAGCTTTCTTT.